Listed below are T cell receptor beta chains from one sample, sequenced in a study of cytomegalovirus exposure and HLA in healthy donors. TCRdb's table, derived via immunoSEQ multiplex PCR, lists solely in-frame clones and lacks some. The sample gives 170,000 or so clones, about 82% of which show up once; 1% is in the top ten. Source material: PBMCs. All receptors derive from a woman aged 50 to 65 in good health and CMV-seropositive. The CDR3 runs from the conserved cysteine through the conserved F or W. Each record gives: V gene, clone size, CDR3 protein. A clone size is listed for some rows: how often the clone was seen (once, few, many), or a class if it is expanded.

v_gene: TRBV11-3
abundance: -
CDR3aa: CASSSGQGSTDTQYF

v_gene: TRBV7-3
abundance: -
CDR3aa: CASSPGQLGSGNTIYF

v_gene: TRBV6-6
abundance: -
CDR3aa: CASTQRQGGETQYF

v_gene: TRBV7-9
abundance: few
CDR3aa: CASSLSYGYTF

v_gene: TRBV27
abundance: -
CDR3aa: CASSPRVNTGELFF

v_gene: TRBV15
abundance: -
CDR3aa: CATSRGPRHAGNTIYF

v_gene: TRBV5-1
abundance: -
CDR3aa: CASRPRTGTDTDTQYF

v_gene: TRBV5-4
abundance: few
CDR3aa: CASSGGKWDEQYF

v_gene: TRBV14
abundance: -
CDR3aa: CASSQGRTGNNSPLHF

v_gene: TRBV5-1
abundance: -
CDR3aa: CASSLTGGPYEQYF

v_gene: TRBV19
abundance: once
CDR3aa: CASSIVPTDDREKLFF

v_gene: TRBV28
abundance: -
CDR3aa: CASSFPRTVHQPQHF

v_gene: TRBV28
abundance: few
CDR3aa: CASRTGGARSNQPQHF

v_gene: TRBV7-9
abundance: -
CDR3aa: CVSSLGGAKNIQYF

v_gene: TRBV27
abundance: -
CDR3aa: CASSQNQGATEAFF

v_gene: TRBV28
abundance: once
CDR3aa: CASSTASGGRYNEQFF

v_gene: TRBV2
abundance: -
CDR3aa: CASSELTGNTEAFF

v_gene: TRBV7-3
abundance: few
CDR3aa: CASSPSGGGNEQFF

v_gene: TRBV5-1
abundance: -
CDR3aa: CASSLTGGAPSEQYF

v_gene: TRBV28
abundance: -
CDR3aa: CASSGQGVSEAFF

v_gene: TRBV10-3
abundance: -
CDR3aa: CAISEGQGIRYGYTF

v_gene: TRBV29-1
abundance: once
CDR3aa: CSVTTGGLNTEAFF

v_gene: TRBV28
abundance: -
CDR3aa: CASNRGGPSSGANVLTF

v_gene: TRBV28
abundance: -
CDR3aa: CASSRSDSNQPQHF

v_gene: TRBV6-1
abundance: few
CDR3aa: CASSGETGGSYEQYF

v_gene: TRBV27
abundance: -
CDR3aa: CASNGVSTDTQYF

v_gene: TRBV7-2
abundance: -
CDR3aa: CASSPRDRAVYEQYF

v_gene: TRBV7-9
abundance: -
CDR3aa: CSSSAYRDRDNQPQHF

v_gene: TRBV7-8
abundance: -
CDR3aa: CASSSLRAGFSGNTIYF

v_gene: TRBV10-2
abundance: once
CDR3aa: CASSVETGNQPQHF

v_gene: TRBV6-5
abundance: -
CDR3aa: CASSSLAGGPSEQFF

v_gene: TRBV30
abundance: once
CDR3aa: CAGYRVDTGELFF

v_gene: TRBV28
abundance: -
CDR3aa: CASTRATTGNTEAFF

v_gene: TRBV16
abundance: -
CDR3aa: CASSQSGQSYTGELFF

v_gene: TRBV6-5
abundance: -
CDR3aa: CASSYSAQGTGELFF